Sequencing of this T cell receptor (beta chain) was carried out in a study of blood T cell repertoires in COVID-19. Across the study: From the United States, Italy and Spain came samples of acute and convalescent COVID-19. Sample material is recorded as cDNA or gDNA derived from T cells, B-cell-depleted T cells, or PBMCs.

In the authors' workflow: Estimates of nucleated cell counts were drawn from the amplification of reference gene primers. The method was immunoSEQ multiplex PCR; TCRdb's version includes in-frame clones alone and lacks a portion of them. That table is the source of V, J and clone size, and D and trimming were worked out from the DNA. The sample comprises about 240,000 clones, roughly 86% of which are singletons, and 2.5% to 3.5% rests with the top ten. Trimming stripped 5 bases from V and 3 bases from J, with 8 bases between. The CDR3 length is 12 residues. The germline gives CDR1 SGHNT, CDR2 YENEEA.

This sequence originates from a woman aged 40 to 50 with acute COVID-19. The sequencing sample was made of PBMCs or T cells enriched from blood (not recorded which). V is TRBV11-3 and J is TRBJ2-7; no clear D gene. CDR3 protein: CASSATNYEQYF. In DNA, the CDR3 is TGTGCCAGCAGCGCAACTAACTACGAGCAGTACTTC.